This TCR beta chain was profiled in a study of identical twins. Findings and limits, study-wide: Abundant cord blood beta clonotypes carried fewer insertions; memory repertoires showed none. An excess of low generation probability was shown by twin-shared out-of-frame alpha sequences.

Germline lookup yields CDR1 SEHNR and CDR2 FQNEAQ (reference sequence). The V end was cut by 3 bases, the J end by 5 bases, with 10 bases between. The CDR3 has 14 amino acids. TCRdb redid the calling of the 5' RACE reads with MiXCR, one entry per CDR3 protein. The sample carries hundreds of thousands of distinct CDR3 sequences, around 6.8% recorded once. In the case of this clonotype: Its matching antigen is unknown.

All donors were healthy Caucasians. These data are also associated with another study on yellow fever vaccine responses in identical twins. That investigation notes: Reportedly, twins showed a vaccine T cell response that looked partly convergent and partly personalized.

The clonotype comes from a woman aged 18-29 years in good health. Sequenced material: memory (CD45RO+) T cells sorted from blood. This chain links TRBV7-9 with TRBJ2-2; D may be TRBD2 (5 bases). The CDR3 spells CASSLTIATGELFF. CDR3 DNA: TGTGCCAGCAGCTTGACAATAGCGACCGGGGAGCTGTTTTTT.